This entry lists 28 T cell receptor beta chains sequenced from one sample in a study of shared clonotypes between healthy human individuals. Clones were read by immunoSEQ multiplex PCR, and TCRdb kept only the in-frame ones, dropping some. The sample has 1,400,000 or so clones, about 98.5% seen once. Sequencing was done on a sample of naive CD4+ T cells sorted from blood. Regarding subset: CD45RA+ positively selected. These receptor sequences come from a young man in good health.

The rearrangement uses TRBV6-4 and TRBJ2-2; no clear D. Per germline, CDR1 MRHNA and CDR2 SNTAGT. Between the trimmed V and J ends, which lost 3 bases and 3 bases, there was a span of 5 bases. CDR3 length: 13 amino acids. CDR3 DNA: TGTGCCAGCAGTGAACCGCACACCGGGGAGCTGTTTTTT. Its translation: CASSEPHTGELFF.

The V call is TRBV12-5, the J call TRBJ2-1; 10 positions match TRBD2. Per germline, CDR1 LGHNT and CDR2 FRNRAP. CDR3 length: 16 residues. The V gene end was trimmed by 3 bases and the J gene end by 10 bases; junction bases not matched to a gene: 12. The CDR3 loop reads CASGFSSSGGRDEQFF. CDR3 coding DNA: TGTGCTAGTGGTTTTAGCTCTAGCGGGGGTCGAGACGAGCAGTTCTTC.

This sequence joins TRBV5-1 and TRBJ2-1; TRBD1 might be the D (7 bases). The V gene's germline CDR1 is SGHRS and CDR2 YFSETQ. This CDR3 has 16 residues. V lost 4 bases, J lost 0 bases, and 14 bases lay in between. CDR3 amino acids: CASSTRGDSSYNEQFF. The CDR3 DNA sequence: TGCGCCAGCAGCACCCGCGGGGACAGCTCCTACAATGAGCAGTTCTTC.

V and J are TRBV27 and TRBJ2-6; D not certain. The CDR3 is 14 amino acids. The V and J ends lost 6 bases and 0 bases respectively, with 6 bases between them. Germline-derived CDR1 and CDR2 are MNHEY and SMNVEV (reference sequence). The DNA for the CDR3 is TGTGCCAGCAGCCGTATCTCTGGGGCCAACGTCCTGACTTTC. It is translated as CASSRISGANVLTF.

Note on this clone: One end of the junction varies from germline; a read error may be responsible. The chain recombines TRBV2 with TRBJ2-7; TRBD1 aligns across 7 bases. Germline V lookup: CDR1 SNHLY, CDR2 FYNNEI. This CDR3 has 14 amino acids. CDR3 residues: CASSEGGLSYEQYF. In nucleotides, the CDR3 is TGTGCCAGCAGCGAAGGGGGCCTGAGCTACGAGCAGTACTTC.

The rearrangement uses TRBV2 and TRBJ1-5, with 8 bases identical to TRBD1. The CDR3 contains 14 residues. CDR1 is SNHLY, CDR2 FYNNEI, per germline. The junction had 4 bases not matched to a gene; V was cut back by 3 bases and J by 6 bases. The CDR3 nucleotides are TGTGCCAGCAGTGAGGACAGGGTAGGTCAGCCCCAGCATTTT. It encodes CASSEDRVGQPQHF.

The chain has TRBV28 and TRBJ2-7; D is ambiguous. V was trimmed by 2 bases and J by 1 base, leaving 18 bases between them. The CDR3 sequence is 17 residues long. CDR1 is MDHEN and CDR2 is SYDVKM in the germline V gene. The CDR3, as DNA: TGTGCCAGCAGTTTAGTAGATTGGAGCAATCCTTCCTACGAGCAGTACTTC. It encodes CASSLVDWSNPSYEQYF.

The chain couples TRBV5-1 to TRBJ2-2, with TRBD2 matching over 8 bases. This CDR3 is built from 18 residues. The ends lost 1 base at V and 1 base at J; junction bases unmatched: 9. CDR1 SGHRS and CDR2 YFSETQ come from the germline V gene. The CDR3 reads CASSLWGAGALNTGELFF. CDR3 coding DNA: TGCGCCAGCAGCTTGTGGGGAGCGGGAGCTCTGAACACCGGGGAGCTGTTTTTT.

The rearrangement joins TRBV10-3 to TRBJ2-7; D may correspond to TRBD1 or TRBD2 (6 bases each). The CDR3 covers 13 residues. The ends were cut back, 5 bases at V and 9 bases at J, with 17 bases in the middle. Germline CDR1 is ENHRY and CDR2 is SYGVKD. Written as DNA, the CDR3 is TGTGCCATCAGTACAGGGACTTCAAGGGTGCAGTACTTC. It specifies CAISTGTSRVQYF.

The CDR3 nucleotides read TGTGCCAGTTTCCGGGACAGGACGAACACCGGGGAGCTGTTTTTT. It specifies CASFRDRTNTGELFF. The rearrangement links TRBV2 to TRBJ2-2; 8 bases fit TRBD1. This CDR3 has 15 residues. J gave up 0 bases and V 9 bases, and 6 bases lay outside the gene matches. CDR1 and CDR2 from the germline V gene are SNHLY and FYNNEI.

The chain employs TRBV5-1 and TRBJ2-7; no clear D. V lost 1 base, J lost 2 bases, and 13 bases lay in between. CDR3 length equals 15 residues. CDR1 is SGHRS, CDR2 YFSETQ, per germline. CDR3 protein: CASSLTESYTYEQYF. Written as DNA, the CDR3 is TGCGCCAGCAGCTTGACCGAGAGCTATACCTACGAGCAGTACTTC.

The rearrangement links TRBV6-1 to TRBJ2-3, with D maybe TRBD1 (6 bases). CDR1 is MNHNS and CDR2 is SASEGT in the germline V gene. The V end lost 6 bases, the J end lost 0 bases, and 13 bases lay between the germline ends. This CDR3 region has 15 residues. DNA of the CDR3: TGTGCCAGCAGGATGACAGGCTCTAGCACAGATACGCAGTATTTT. It codes for CASRMTGSSTDTQYF.

The chain employs TRBV7-9 and TRBJ2-7; D unresolved. Trimming removed 6 bases at V and 2 bases at J, with 14 bases between. From germline, CDR1 is SEHNR and CDR2 FQNEAQ (reference sequence). CDR3 length: 14 amino acids. The CDR3 is CASRRLGLPYEQYF. CDR3 in DNA: TGTGCCAGCAGACGACTTGGGCTACCCTACGAGCAGTACTTC.

This clone showed up just once. This chain uses TRBV29-1 with TRBJ2-7, with 9 bases identical to TRBD1. J was trimmed by 10 bases and V by 4 bases; bases with no gene match: 8. CDR3 length: 12 residues. Germline V gives CDR1 SQVTM, CDR2 ANQGSEA. The CDR3 is CSVGDRETPQYF. The CDR3 bases are TGCAGCGTTGGGGACAGGGAAACCCCACAGTACTTC.

J is TRBJ2-7 and V is TRBV11-2; D not certain. V was trimmed by 3 bases and J by 2 bases, leaving 11 bases between them. Germline CDR1 SGHAT, CDR2 FQNNGV. The CDR3 spans 14 residues. Here the CDR3 reads CASSLSIYTYEQYF. The CDR3 bases are TGTGCCAGCAGCTTGTCAATATATACCTACGAGCAGTACTTC.

This rearrangement joins TRBV28 to TRBJ1-2; tentatively, D is TRBD1 (6 bases). In germline, CDR1 is MDHEN, CDR2 SYDVKM. The CDR3 runs 12 residues. The ends were cut back, 4 bases at V and 4 bases at J, with 7 bases in the middle. In DNA form, the CDR3 reads TGTGCCAGCAGTTCGGACAGCTATGGCTACACCTTC. Its protein is CASSSDSYGYTF.

The DNA for the CDR3 is TGCGCCAGCAGCTTGGCCGTAAGCCCCCACATTGTTAGGGCCAACGTCCTGACTTTC. Translation gives CASSLAVSPHIVRANVLTF. This chain connects TRBV5-1 to TRBJ2-6; D is uncertain. V lost 0 bases and J lost 5, with 21 bases in between. The length of the CDR3 is 19 residues. Looked up from germline, CDR1 is SGHRS and CDR2 is YFSETQ.

The chain has TRBV4-1 and TRBJ2-1; 8 bases agree with TRBD2. The V and J ends lost 4 bases and 6 bases, in that order; junction bases with no gene match: 8. Looked up from germline, CDR1 is MGHRA and CDR2 is YSYEKL. The CDR3 length is 15 residues. The CDR3 is CASSLTSGPLNEQFF. DNA of the CDR3: TGCGCCAGCAGCCTCACTAGCGGTCCTCTCAATGAGCAGTTCTTC.

This chain joins TRBV29-1 and TRBJ1-2; 7 bases agree with TRBD1. CDR3 length: 13 residues. After removal of 1 base from V and 6 bases from J, the junction contained 5 bases not matched to a gene. From germline, CDR1 is SQVTM and CDR2 ANQGSEA. The CDR3 sequence is CSVEARDRNGYTF. Written as DNA, the CDR3 is TGCAGCGTTGAAGCCCGGGACAGAAATGGCTACACCTTC.

The rearrangement links TRBV7-9 to TRBJ1-3; 7 nucleotides match TRBD1. The trim removed 5 bases at V and 1 base at J, leaving 8 bases unmatched. Per germline, CDR1 SEHNR and CDR2 FQNEAQ (reference sequence). This CDR3 contains 16 residues. CDR3 amino acids: CASSQTMTGSGNTIYF. CDR3 coding DNA: TGTGCCAGCAGCCAAACGATGACAGGGTCTGGAAACACCATATATTTT.

The rearrangement links TRBV21-1 to TRBJ2-5; the table's D call of TRBD1 was not tested on the DNA. TRBV21-1 is shown as a pseudogene. The CDR3 runs to 16 residues. The CDR3 sequence: CASSKVPTGPWETQYF. DNA of the CDR3: TGTGCCAGCAGCAAAGTTCCGACAGGACCCTGGGAGACCCAGTACTTC.

The chain links TRBV7-6 to TRBJ2-5, with D possibly TRBD1 on 6 matching bases. Germline V gene sequence: CDR1 SGHVS, CDR2 FNYEAQ. V was trimmed by 5 bases and J by 5 bases, leaving 24 bases between them. The CDR3 has 17 residues. The CDR3 is CASSQDSLGPPFETQYF. The DNA for the CDR3 is TGTGCCAGCAGCCAGGACAGCCTGGGCCCCCCATTCGAGACCCAGTACTTC.

The V and J genes are TRBV28 and TRBJ2-1, with 14 bases fitting TRBD2. This CDR3 has 17 amino acids. In germline, CDR1 is MDHEN, CDR2 SYDVKM. J gave up 10 bases and V 8 bases, and 16 bases lay outside the gene matches. Here the CDR3 reads CASVPNTGTSGRGEQFF. Here the CDR3 DNA reads TGTGCCAGCGTCCCGAATACCGGGACTAGCGGGAGAGGGGAGCAGTTCTTC.

As DNA, the CDR3 is TGTGCCAGTAGTATAGAATGGGCCAGGCAGCCCCAGCATTTT. This gives the protein CASSIEWARQPQHF. The chain carries TRBV19 and TRBJ1-5; D is undetermined. Germline assignment: CDR1 LNHDA and CDR2 SQIVND (reference sequence). The V end lost 0 bases, the J end lost 7 bases, and 10 bases lay between the germline ends. The CDR3 spans 14 residues. Supplemented by reference TRBV19 and TRBJ1-5, the full variable domain reads DGGITQSPKYLFRKEGQNVTLSCEQNLNHDAMYWYRQDPGQGLRLIYYSQIVNDFQKGDIAEGYSVSREKKESFPLTVTSAQKNPTAFYLCASSIEWARQPQHFGDGTRLSIL.

The table lists this clone with a count of one. The chain is built from TRBV7-2 and TRBJ2-1; the match to TRBD1 covers 8 bases. With V trimmed by 0 bases and J by 8 bases, 3 bases remained unmatched. This CDR3 region has 14 residues. In germline, CDR1 is SGHTA, CDR2 FQGNSA. CDR3 nucleotide sequence: TGTGCCAGCAGCTTAGCCAGGGGGCTAGATGAGCAGTTCTTC. This sequence encodes CASSLARGLDEQFF. The entire variable domain, with the rest obtained from reference TRBV7-2 and TRBJ2-1, is as follows: GAGVSQSPSNKVTEKGKDVELRCDPISGHTALYWYRQSLGQGLEFLIYFQGNSAPDKSGLPSDRFSAERTGGSVSTLTIQRTQQEDSAVYLCASSLARGLDEQFFGPGTRLTVL.

The V gene is TRBV6-5, the J gene TRBJ2-6, with D uncertain. The CDR3 extends over 14 amino acids. V was clipped by 9 bases and J by 0 bases, with 9 bases between them. Germline V gene lookup returns CDR1 MNHEY and CDR2 SVGAGI. Here the CDR3 reads CASRTISGANVLTF. The CDR3, as DNA: TGTGCCAGTAGAACGATCTCTGGGGCCAACGTCCTGACTTTC.

This chain uses TRBV7-8 with TRBJ1-4; 10 positions agree with TRBD1. Germline CDR1 is SGHVS and CDR2 is FQNEAQ. The CDR3 sequence is 15 residues long. Unmatched junction bases numbered 6, after V lost 5 bases and J lost 6 bases. The CDR3 loop is CASSTRQGAHEKLFF. The CDR3, as DNA: TGTGCCAGCAGCACTCGACAGGGGGCTCATGAAAAACTGTTTTTT.

This sequence joins TRBV19 and TRBJ1-1; D unresolved. The CDR3 extends over 14 amino acids. V was trimmed by 3 bases and J by 3 bases, leaving 11 bases between them. Looked up from germline, CDR1 is LNHDA and CDR2 is SQIVND (reference sequence). The CDR3 is CASSIWQVDTEAFF. CDR3 DNA: TGTGCCAGTAGTATTTGGCAGGTGGACACTGAAGCTTTCTTT.